These 19 T cell receptor beta chains share one sample of origin, sequenced in a study of beta chain features in type 1 diabetes. Study-level results: All four CD4+ subsets of Type 1 diabetes patients contained TCRB CDR3s that were moderately but significantly shorter.

Reverse transcription of all isolated RNA meant that expressed TCRB transcripts were sequenced. Profiling relied on immunoSEQ multiplex PCR, and the TCRdb table lists in-frame clones only, not all of them. The sample has under 850,000 clones, around 15% seen once. Which antigens these TCRs recognize remains unknown. What was sequenced was naive CD4+ T cells from blood. The receptors stem from a man between 18 and 35 years old with type 1 diabetes.

J is TRBJ2-5 and V is TRBV7-2, with 13 positions matching TRBD2. CDR3 length: 17 residues. CDR1 and CDR2 (germline): SGHTA, FQGNSA. Trimming cost V 3 bases and J 6 bases; bases outside gene matches: 10. The CDR3 loop is CASSLTTLAGGFKTQYF. The CDR3 nucleotides read TGTGCCAGCAGCTTGACGACACTAGCGGGGGGGTTTAAGACCCAGTACTTC.

V usage is TRBV28 and J usage is TRBJ1-5; D may be TRBD1 (5 bases). The V gene's germline CDR1 is MDHEN and CDR2 SYDVKM. The V end lost 6 bases, the J end lost 11 bases, and 26 bases lay between the germline ends. This CDR3 is 16 amino acids long. CDR3 coding DNA: TGTGCCAGCAGGAACCAGGGTTTCTGGTTTCCCACGACCCAGCATTTT. Its translation is CASRNQGFWFPTTQHF.

Only a few counts were recorded for this clone. The rearrangement links TRBV28 to TRBJ2-7, with TRBD1 identical over 7 bases. This CDR3 has 12 residues. Germline trimming cut 5 bases from V and 4 bases from J; bases unmatched to any gene: 2. Looked up from germline, CDR1 is MDHEN and CDR2 is SYDVKM. The CDR3 here is CASSVRGYEQYF. The CDR3 DNA reads as TGTGCCAGCAGTGTCAGGGGGTACGAGCAGTACTTC. The variable domain in full, with the rest retrieved from reference TRBV28 and TRBJ2-7, is DVKVTQSSRYLVKRTGEKVFLECVQDMDHENMFWYRQDPGLGLRLIYFSYDVKMKEKGDIPEGYSVSREKKERFSLILESASTNQTSMYLCASSVRGYEQYFGPGTRLTVT.

CDR3 DNA: TGTGCCAGCAGCCCCCGGGAGGGGACTAACTACGAGCAGTACTTC. Residues: CASSPREGTNYEQYF. The chain carries TRBV7-9 and TRBJ2-7; TRBD2 matches at 8 bases. This CDR3 is built from 15 residues. Germline trimming cut 5 bases from V and 3 bases from J; bases unmatched to any gene: 9. Germline V CDR1 and CDR2: SEHNR, FQNEAQ (reference sequence).

In its sample, this clone was seen a few times. The V and J genes are TRBV4-1 and TRBJ2-1, with D perhaps TRBD2 (6 bases). This CDR3 is 15 amino acids long. CDR1 MGHRA and CDR2 YSYEKL come from the germline V gene. V was pared by 1 base and J by 0 bases, with 7 bases between. The CDR3 is CASSQVGLSYNEQFF. CDR3 nucleotides: TGCGCCAGCAGCCAAGTGGGACTCTCCTACAATGAGCAGTTCTTC.

A remark on this clone: Other DNA sequences in the sample encode the same CDR3. The genes are TRBV5-1 and TRBJ1-4, with D unclear. CDR1 and CDR2 (germline): SGHRS, YFSETQ. The CDR3 sequence is 14 residues long. Trimming left V 0 bases short and J 5 bases short, with 8 bases between. The CDR3 spells CASSLDRGNEKLFF. CDR3 coding DNA: TGCGCCAGCAGCTTGGACCGGGGAAATGAAAAACTGTTTTTT.

As to this clone: At the DNA level, this CDR3 is encoded by other sequences in the same sample as well. This chain links TRBV5-1 with TRBJ2-7, with D maybe TRBD1 (5 bases). V was clipped by 3 bases and J by 5 bases, with 9 bases between them. The CDR3 extends over 12 amino acids. Looked up from germline, CDR1 is SGHRS and CDR2 is YFSETQ. CDR3 sequence (DNA): TGCGCCAGCAGCTCCCAGGGTGACGAGCAGTACTTC. Encoded protein: CASSSQGDEQYF.

The V and J genes are TRBV2 and TRBJ1-2; no firm D call. The CDR3 covers 12 residues. V gave up 7 bases and J gave up 7 bases, with 13 bases separating them. Germline CDR1 reads SNHLY; CDR2 reads FYNNEI. The CDR3 reads CASTEGGFGYTF. In DNA form, the CDR3 reads TGTGCCAGCACCGAGGGAGGGTTTGGCTACACCTTC.

The genes are TRBV5-1 and TRBJ2-1, with D maybe TRBD1 (6 bases). The germline gives CDR1 SGHRS, CDR2 YFSETQ. This CDR3 is built from 15 residues. The V gene lost 0 bases and the J gene lost 5 bases, with 12 bases spanning the gap. The CDR3: CASSLVWGLNNEQFF. CDR3 nucleotides: TGCGCCAGCAGCTTGGTCTGGGGGCTGAACAATGAGCAGTTCTTC. Full variable domain (remainder filled in from reference TRBV5-1 and TRBJ2-1): KAGVTQTPRYLIKTRGQQVTLSCSPISGHRSVSWYQQTPGQGLQFLFEYFSETQRNKGNFPGRFSGRQFSNSRSEMNVSTLELGDSALYLCASSLVWGLNNEQFFGPGTRLTVL.

This clone was recorded a few times. The V gene is TRBV7-9, the J gene TRBJ2-3; possibly TRBD2 for D (5 bases). V lost 1 base and J lost 5, with 13 bases in between. CDR3 length: 15 residues. From germline, CDR1 is SEHNR and CDR2 FQNEAQ (reference sequence). The CDR3 DNA is TGTGCCAGCAGCTTAGGGGCGGGCTACCAAGATACGCAGTATTTT. Its translation: CASSLGAGYQDTQYF.

A few counts support this clone. The sample has other DNA sequences that encode this CDR3 too. V usage is TRBV28 and J usage is TRBJ1-5, with D perhaps matching TRBD1 (6 bases). The CDR3 consists of 12 residues. V was trimmed by 2 bases and J by 7 bases, leaving 6 bases between them. Germline CDR1 reads MDHEN; CDR2 reads SYDVKM. DNA of the CDR3: TGTGCCAGCAGTTTACAGGGGCAGCCCCAGCATTTT. Translating it yields CASSLQGQPQHF.

The rearrangement links TRBV5-1 to TRBJ2-7; TRBD1 aligns across 9 bases. The CDR3 consists of 16 residues. Looked up from germline, CDR1 is SGHRS and CDR2 is YFSETQ. J lost 2 bases, V lost 2 bases, and 8 bases had no gene match. Here the CDR3 reads CASSFTGGGGTYEQYF. As DNA, the CDR3 is TGCGCCAGCAGCTTCACAGGGGGCGGCGGAACCTACGAGCAGTACTTC.

V is TRBV6-6 and J is TRBJ1-5; tentative D call: TRBD1 (6 bases). Germline V gene data show CDR1 as MNHNY and CDR2 as SVGAGI (reference sequence). The CDR3 totals 16 residues. The V end lost 2 bases, the J end lost 2 bases, and 13 bases lay between the germline ends. CDR3 nucleotides: TGTGCCAGCAGTTACCAACAGGGAGGGCGCAATCAGCCCCAGCATTTT. Translation: CASSYQQGGRNQPQHF.

This rearrangement joins TRBV1 to TRBJ2-4; the table's D call of TRBD2 was not tested on the DNA. TRBV1 is a pseudogene. The CDR3 sequence is 19 residues long. DNA of the CDR3: TGCACCAGCAGCCAAGCCCCCCCGTCGCCTAGCGGGGGGATGAACATTCAGTACTTC. Residues: CTSSQAPPSPSGGMNIQYF.

This clone appeared a few times. The rearrangement uses TRBV7-9 and TRBJ2-1; the D is unclear. Germline values: CDR1 SEHNR, CDR2 FQNEAQ (reference sequence). The CDR3 has 16 amino acids. V shed 5 bases and J shed 9 bases, with 23 bases lying between them. The CDR3 loop is CASSPMGSTLVSEQFF. CDR3 DNA: TGTGCCAGCAGCCCGATGGGGTCCACGCTTGTCAGTGAGCAGTTCTTC. The variable domain in full, completed from reference TRBV7-9 and TRBJ2-1, reads DTGVSQNPRHKITKRGQNVTFRCDPISEHNRLYWYRQTLGQGPEFLTYFQNEAQLEKSRLLSDRFSAERPKGSFSTLEIQRTEQGDSAMYLCASSPMGSTLVSEQFFGPGTRLTVL.

This clone was seen a few times. The chain recombines TRBV19 with TRBJ2-1; tentatively, D is TRBD1 or TRBD2 (5 bases each). This CDR3 comprises 14 residues. V dropped 6 bases and J dropped 8 bases, with 17 bases sitting between them. Looked up from germline, CDR1 is LNHDA and CDR2 is SQIVND (reference sequence). The CDR3 DNA reads as TGTGCCAGTAGCCGACTAAACGGGGCCGATGAGCAGTTCTTC. As protein: CASSRLNGADEQFF.

This clone has a handful of counts. The same CDR3 also results from other DNA sequences found in this sample. The chain recombines TRBV2 with TRBJ1-1, with D possibly being TRBD1 (5 bases). Germline V gene sequence: CDR1 SNHLY, CDR2 FYNNEI. This CDR3 contains 13 residues. V was cut by 3 bases and J by 1 base, with 6 bases left in between. The CDR3 sequence is CASSDQGNTEAFF. DNA of the CDR3: TGTGCCAGCAGTGACCAGGGGAACACTGAAGCTTTCTTT.

The CDR3 is CASSVTGQNTGELFF. DNA of the CDR3: TGCGCCAGCAGCGTGACAGGGCAGAACACCGGGGAGCTGTTTTTT. The gene calls are TRBV5-1 and TRBJ2-2; 7 bases are a match to TRBD1. Germline V CDR1 and CDR2: SGHRS, YFSETQ. J was trimmed by 1 base and V by 4 bases; bases with no gene match: 4. This CDR3 is built from 15 residues.

The chain couples TRBV5-4 to TRBJ2-5; tentatively, D is TRBD2 (5 bases). This CDR3 contains 15 residues. V gave up 0 bases and J gave up 5 bases, with 14 bases separating them. CDR1 SGHNT and CDR2 YYREEE come from the germline V gene (reference sequence). The CDR3 loop reads CASSLGGSPGETQYF. The CDR3 nucleotides are TGTGCCAGCAGCTTGGGTGGCAGCCCGGGGGAGACCCAGTACTTC.